This T cell receptor beta chain was profiled in a study of shared clonotypes between healthy human individuals. Overall study context: CD8 memory received one plate per donor, CD8 naive two, CD4 memory three and CD4 naive three.

This clone appeared a single time. Splitting of each subset's genomic DNA was done evenly across several immunoSEQ plates. The assay was immunoSEQ multiplex PCR, and TCRdb's table has in-frame clones only and misses some. The table lists about 1.1 million clones, approximately 80% of them singletons, with more than 0.55% in the top ten. Germline-derived CDR1 and CDR2 are SGHRS and YFSETQ. The V and J ends lost 5 bases and 5 bases respectively, with 7 bases between them. The CDR3 has 12 amino acids. The specimen sequenced was memory CD4+ T cells from PBMCs. As to subset: CD45RA-negative fraction. The rearrangement uses TRBV5-1 and TRBJ2-2; D unresolved. The source is a man younger than 35 in good health. Some clones in this sample may be carry-over from other donors' samples. The CDR3, as DNA: TGCGCCAGCAGGGTTGAGACCGGGGAGCTGTTTTTT. Translation: CASRVETGELFF.